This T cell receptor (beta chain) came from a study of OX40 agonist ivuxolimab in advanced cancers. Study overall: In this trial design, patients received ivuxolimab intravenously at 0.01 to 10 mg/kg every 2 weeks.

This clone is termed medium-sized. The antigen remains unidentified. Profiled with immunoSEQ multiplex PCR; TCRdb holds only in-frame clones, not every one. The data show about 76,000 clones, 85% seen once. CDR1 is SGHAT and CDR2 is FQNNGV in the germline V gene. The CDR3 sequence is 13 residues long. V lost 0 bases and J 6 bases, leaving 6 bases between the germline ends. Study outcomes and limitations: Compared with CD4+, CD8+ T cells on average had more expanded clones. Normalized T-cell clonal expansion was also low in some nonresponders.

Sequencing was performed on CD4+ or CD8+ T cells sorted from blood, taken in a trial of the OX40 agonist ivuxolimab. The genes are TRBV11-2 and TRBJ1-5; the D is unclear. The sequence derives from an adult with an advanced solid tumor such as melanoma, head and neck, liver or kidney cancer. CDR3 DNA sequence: TGTGCCAGCAGCTTAGATCTAACTCAGCCCCAGCATTTT. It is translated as CASSLDLTQPQHF.